One and the same sample provided the 8 T cell receptor beta chains below, sequenced in a study of identical twins. TCRdb fed the 5' RACE reads into MiXCR, producing one record per CDR3 protein. The sample lists more than 600,000 distinct CDR3 sequences, about 20% seen once, with around 13% in the top ten. This sample was shared with a second study, whose subject was T cells expressing NK-cell markers.

Specimen: PBMCs. The receptors derive from a young woman in good health.

This clonotype was counted between two and nine times. The chain links TRBV9 to TRBJ2-7; D unclear. Germline V CDR1 and CDR2: SGDLS, YYNGEE. The CDR3 runs to 15 residues. V lost 0 bases and J lost 2, with 12 bases in between. The DNA for the CDR3 is TGTGCCAGCAGCGTAGGGTCTGGACGCGCCTACGAGCAGTACTTC. This translates into CASSVGSGRAYEQYF. Drawing the rest from reference TRBV9 and TRBJ2-7, the complete variable domain is DSGVTQTPKHLITATGQRVTLRCSPRSGDLSVYWYQQSLDQGLQFLIQYYNGEERAKGNILERFSAQQFPDLHSELNLSSLELGDSALYFCASSVGSGRAYEQYFGPGTRLTVT.

In this sample, this clonotype turned up a few times. CDR3 protein: CASSPDRYYGYTF. CDR3 bases: TGTGCCAGCAGCCCAGACAGGTACTATGGCTACACCTTC. The V call is TRBV5-4, the J call TRBJ1-2, with a weak D call TRBD1 (6 bases). CDR1 and CDR2 (germline): SGHNT, YYREEE (reference sequence). Trimming cost V 4 bases and J 3 bases, with 10 bases left between them. The CDR3 runs to 13 residues.

The chain recombines TRBV6-5 with TRBJ2-1; possibly TRBD2 for D (6 bases). The CDR3 extends over 17 amino acids. Per the germline V gene, CDR1 is MNHEY and CDR2 is SVGAGI. Trimming shortened V by 1 base and J by 0 bases, and 13 bases separated the two germline ends. The CDR3 sequence: CASSYWGGTSSYNEQFF. The CDR3 region has the DNA TGTGCCAGCAGTTACTGGGGCGGGACCAGCTCCTACAATGAGCAGTTCTTC.

The rearrangement links TRBV5-1 to TRBJ2-7; 9 bases are shared with TRBD1. J lost 7 bases, V lost 4 bases, and 9 bases had no gene match. From germline, CDR1 is SGHRS and CDR2 YFSETQ. CDR3 size: 14 residues. CDR3 nucleotide sequence: TGCGCCAGCAGCGCCAACAGGGGGCGAGGGGAGCAGTACTTC. Its translation is CASSANRGRGEQYF.

This clonotype was seen a handful of times. The chain recombines TRBV5-8 with TRBJ2-2; TRBD2 matches 9 bases. This CDR3 has 16 residues. Per the germline V gene, CDR1 is SGHTS and CDR2 is YDEGEE. Trimming removed 2 bases from V and 5 bases from J; junction bases left unmatched: 7. CDR3 nucleotide sequence: TGTGCCAGCAGCTTCCTTAGCGGGAGAAAAACCGGGGAGCTGTTTTTT. Its translation is CASSFLSGRKTGELFF. Looking up the rest from reference TRBV5-8 and TRBJ2-2 gives the full variable domain: EAGVTQSPTHLIKTRGQQATLRCSPISGHTSVYWYQQALGLGLQFLLWYDEGEERNRGNFPPRFSGRQFPNYSSELNVNALELEDSALYLCASSFLSGRKTGELFFGEGSRLTVL.

The chain employs TRBV5-1 and TRBJ1-2, with D unclear. Germline CDR1 is SGHRS and CDR2 is YFSETQ. CDR3 size: 14 residues. The V end lost 0 bases, the J end lost 4 bases, and 10 bases lay between the germline ends. This CDR3 reads CASSLGTAIYGYTF. As DNA, the CDR3 is TGCGCCAGCAGCTTGGGTACAGCCATCTATGGCTACACCTTC. Looking up the rest from reference TRBV5-1 and TRBJ1-2 gives the full variable domain: KAGVTQTPRYLIKTRGQQVTLSCSPISGHRSVSWYQQTPGQGLQFLFEYFSETQRNKGNFPGRFSGRQFSNSRSEMNVSTLELGDSALYLCASSLGTAIYGYTFGSGTRLTVV.

This chain links TRBV6-1 with TRBJ1-1, with 7 bases matching TRBD1. Germline lookup yields CDR1 MNHNS and CDR2 SASEGT. V lost 6 bases and J lost 0; bases outside the gene matches: 10. The CDR3 totals 16 residues. The CDR3: CASSLRGGYVNTEAFF. Here the CDR3 DNA reads TGTGCCAGCAGCCTCAGGGGGGGGTATGTGAACACTGAAGCTTTCTTT.

There are many counts of this clonotype. This sequence joins TRBV12-3 or TRBV12-4 and TRBJ2-7; weak D call: TRBD2 (5 bases). With 3 bases removed from V and 2 bases from J, the gap between germline ends came to 14 bases. CDR3 length equals 15 residues. The CDR3 spells CASSLLAGSAYEQYF. CDR3 coding DNA: TGTGCCAGCAGTTTGCTAGCCGGATCCGCCTACGAGCAGTACTTC.